The source of this T cell receptor (beta chain) is a study of blood T cell repertoires in COVID-19. At the level of the study: Collection of acute and convalescent COVID-19 samples took place in the United States, Italy and Spain. Sources were T cells, B-cell-depleted T cells, or PBMCs; the material itself was cDNA or gDNA.

Here immunoSEQ multiplex PCR was the method, and the copy in TCRdb shows in-frame clones only, minus some. The sample carries roughly 50,000 clones, roughly nine tenths recorded once. This clone has just a few counts. This CDR3 region has 20 residues. V was pared by 2 bases and J by 4 bases, with 20 bases of the junction left unmatched. The sequence came from a human donor with active COVID-19. The donor label of this sample is uncertain. The sequencing sample was made of peripheral blood. The chain couples TRBV5-3 to TRBJ1-4; 7 nucleotides line up with TRBD1. TRBV5-3 is an open reading frame, and its role is uncertain. CDR3 residues: CARSLGPCVTGYAGNEKLFF. CDR3 coding DNA: TGTGCCAGAAGCTTAGGGCCCTGTGTGACAGGGTACGCGGGTAATGAAAAACTGTTTTTT.